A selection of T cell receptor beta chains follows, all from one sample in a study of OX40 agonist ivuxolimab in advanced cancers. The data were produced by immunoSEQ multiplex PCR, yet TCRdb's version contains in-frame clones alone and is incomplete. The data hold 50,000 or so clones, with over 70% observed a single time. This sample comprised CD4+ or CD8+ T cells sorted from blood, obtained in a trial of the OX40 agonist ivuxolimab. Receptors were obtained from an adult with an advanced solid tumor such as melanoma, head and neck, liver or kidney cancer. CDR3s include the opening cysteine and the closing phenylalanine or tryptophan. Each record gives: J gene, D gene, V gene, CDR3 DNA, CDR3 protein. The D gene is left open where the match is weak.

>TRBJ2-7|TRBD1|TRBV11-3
TGTGCCAGCAGCTTACGGCAGGGGGATAGCGAGCAGTACTTC
CASSLRQGDSEQYF
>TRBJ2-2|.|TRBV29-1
TGCAGCGTTGAACGGCAGGGAGGCACCGGGGAGCTGTTTTTT
CSVERQGGTGELFF
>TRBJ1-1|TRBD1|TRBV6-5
TGTGCCGCGGGAAGGGGGCGGGAGACTGAAGCTTTCTTT
CAAGRGRETEAFF
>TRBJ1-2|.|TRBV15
TGTGCCACCAGCAGGGGGGAGGGGAGCTATGGCTACACCTTC
CATSRGEGSYGYTF
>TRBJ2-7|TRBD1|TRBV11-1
TGTGCCAGCAGCTTACAGGGGGACTCCTACGAGCAGTACTTC
CASSLQGDSYEQYF
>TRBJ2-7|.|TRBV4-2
TGTGCCAGCAGCCAAGATATGGGACCATACGAGCAGTACTTC
CASSQDMGPYEQYF
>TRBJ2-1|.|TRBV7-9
TGTGCCAGCAGCTTTATCGAGGGAGGGGGTGAGCAGTTCTTC
CASSFIEGGGEQFF
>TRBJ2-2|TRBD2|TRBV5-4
TGTGCCAGCAGCTCGACTAGCTGGATAGTCGACACCGGGGAGCTGTTTTTT
CASSSTSWIVDTGELFF
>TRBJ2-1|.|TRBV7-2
TGTGCCAGCACCGACCTTTGGGGGAGCTCCTACAATGAGCAGTTCTTC
CASTDLWGSSYNEQFF
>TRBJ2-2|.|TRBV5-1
TGCGCCAGCAGCTTGGCCCCGGGAGTGGGCACCGGGGAGCTGTTTTTT
CASSLAPGVGTGELFF